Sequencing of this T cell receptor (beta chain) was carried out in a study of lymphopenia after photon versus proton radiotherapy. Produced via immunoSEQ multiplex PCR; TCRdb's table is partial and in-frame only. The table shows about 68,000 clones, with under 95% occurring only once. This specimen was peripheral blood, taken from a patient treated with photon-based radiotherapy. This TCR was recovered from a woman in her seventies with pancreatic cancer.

Written as DNA, the CDR3 is TGTGCCAGCAGTCAGGGACAGGGGGTGCAGTACTTC. It yields the protein CASSQGQGVQYF. The genes are TRBV28 and TRBJ2-7; 11 bases are shared with TRBD1. V shed 5 bases, J shed 9 bases, and the junction held 3 bases outside the gene matches. From germline, CDR1 is MDHEN and CDR2 SYDVKM. The CDR3 runs 12 residues.